This T cell receptor (beta chain) comes out of a study of T cells after yellow fever vaccination. This CDR3 is 14 amino acids long. V shed 6 bases and J shed 4 bases, with 15 bases lying between them. CDR1 and CDR2 (germline): MRHNA, SNTAGT. Study results and limitations: Post-booster samples contained most primary-vaccination clones (approximately 95% CD4, 88% CD8).

One entry per CDR3 protein, called by TCRdb with MiXCR from the 5' RACE reads. The repertoire holds under 400,000 distinct CDR3 sequences, with under 15% as singletons. Only a few counts were recorded for this clonotype. Its antigen is not identified. V and J are TRBV6-4 and TRBJ1-2; no reliable D call. The source is a man aged 18-30 years who received the YFV17D yellow fever vaccine. The sequencing used CD4+ T cells sorted from PBMCs, collected 15 days after the yellow fever booster vaccination. CDR3 residues: CASRSLHRPYGYTF. CDR3 in DNA: TGTGCCAGCAGGAGTCTCCACCGACCCTATGGCTACACCTTC.